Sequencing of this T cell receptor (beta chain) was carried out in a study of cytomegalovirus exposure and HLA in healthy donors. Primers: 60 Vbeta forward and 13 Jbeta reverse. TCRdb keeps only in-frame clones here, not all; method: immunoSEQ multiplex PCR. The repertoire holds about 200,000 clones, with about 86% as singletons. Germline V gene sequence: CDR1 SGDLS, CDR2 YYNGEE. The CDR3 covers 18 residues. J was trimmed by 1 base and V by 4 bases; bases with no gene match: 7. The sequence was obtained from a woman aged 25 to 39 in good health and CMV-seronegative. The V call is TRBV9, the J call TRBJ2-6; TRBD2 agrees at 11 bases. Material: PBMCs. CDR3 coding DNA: TGTGCCAGCAGCCAATCCGGGACTAGCGGATCTGGGGCCAACGTCCTGACTTTC. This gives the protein CASSQSGTSGSGANVLTF.